This T cell receptor (beta chain) is drawn from a study of blood T cells in healthy people across ages. This clonotype was found a few times. The use of a sample-barcoded 5' primer and a J-beta primer mix characterized a second PCR of about 7 to 12 cycles. A template-switch adaptor that had 12 random nucleotides put a tag on each cDNA molecule. All samples yielded 3 million or more CDR3-containing paired-end reads. TCRdb re-analysed the 5' RACE reads in MiXCR, keeping a single row per CDR3 protein. The sample lists more than 900,000 distinct CDR3 sequences, about 29% occurring once. Germline V gene sequence: CDR1 MNHEY, CDR2 SVGAGI. Trimming removed 6 bases from V and 3 bases from J; junction bases left unmatched: 6. The CDR3 loop spans 15 amino acids. These records were also assigned to another study, of T cells of mothers and their children.

The sequenced sample was blood. The chain uses TRBV6-5 and TRBJ2-2; 8 positions agree with TRBD1. This receptor was identified in a woman between 40 and 50 years old in good health. CDR3 DNA: TGTGCCAGCAGCCAGGACAGGGCGCACACCGGGGAGCTGTTTTTT. Its protein product is CASSQDRAHTGELFF.